This T cell receptor (beta chain) was obtained from a study of CD8 T cells in ankylosing spondylitis. TCRdb itself ran the 5' RACE reads through MiXCR, one entry per CDR3 protein. The table shows about 140,000 distinct CDR3 sequences, with around a third occurring only once. CDR3 length: 14 amino acids. Germline V CDR1 and CDR2: LNHNV, YYDKDF (reference sequence). V was trimmed by 3 bases and J by 4 bases, leaving 9 bases between them. The sample taken for sequencing was synovial fluid, either unsorted or a sorted T cell fraction (not recorded which). The receptor was derived from a male donor with ankylosing spondylitis. The rearrangement joins TRBV15 to TRBJ1-4; maybe TRBD1 (6 bases). The CDR3 nucleotides read TGTGCCACCAGCAGCGACAGGAGTAATGAAAAACTGTTTTTT. Amino acid sequence: CATSSDRSNEKLFF. Supplemented by reference TRBV15 and TRBJ1-4, the full variable domain reads DAMVIQNPRYQVTQFGKPVTLSCSQTLNHNVMYWYQQKSSQAPKLLFHYYDKDFNNEADTPDNFQSRRPNTSFCFLDIRSPGLGDTAMYLCATSSDRSNEKLFFGSGTQLSVL.